This is a list of T cell receptor beta chains from one sample in a study of early stage breast cancer tumors. Sequencing used immunoSEQ multiplex PCR; TCRdb keeps in-frame clones, though not all of them. The sample carries about 30,000 clones, 74% recorded once. The sample comprised breast tumor tissue. The receptors stem from a person aged 25 to 39 with breast cancer. Each CDR3 is given with its conserved first and last residue. Fields, in order: D gene, J gene, V gene, clone size, CDR3 DNA, CDR3 protein. The D gene is left open where the match is weak. Clone size is stated in some rows and not others, as once, few, many or a class when expanded.

>TRBD1|TRBJ1-2|TRBV5-1|-
TGCGCCAGCAGCGATCAGGGGGCGGACTATGGCTACACCTTC
CASSDQGADYGYTF
>-|TRBJ1-4|TRBV5-4|once
TGTGCCAGCACAGGCCGGGATCGTATCTTTCCAACTAATGAAAAACTGTTTTTT
CASTGRDRIFPTNEKLFF
>TRBD1|TRBJ1-1|TRBV11-2|once
TGTGCCAGCAGCTTACAAGGACAGGGGTCGCGTGCTTTCTTT
CASSLQGQGSRAFF
>TRBD1|TRBJ1-1|TRBV7-2|-
TGTGCCAGCAGCGGCCGACAGGGGTGGACTGAAGCTTTCTTT
CASSGRQGWTEAFF
>TRBD2|TRBJ2-1|TRBV15|-
TGTGCCACCAGCCGTTTGCGGGAGGGGGGGTCGCAGCAGTTCTTC
CATSRLREGGSQQFF
>-|TRBJ1-6|TRBV7-6|-
TGTGCCAGCAGCTTAGGAGCACAGCCGCCCCTCCACTTT
CASSLGAQPPLHF
>-|TRBJ1-1|TRBV29-1|once
TGCGCCTGTCTTGGGGGGTTCGGGGACACTGAAGCTTTCTTT
CACLGGFGDTEAFF
>TRBD1|TRBJ1-2|TRBV7-9|-
TGTGCCAGCACCAAAATAGGGGGCCCGAACTATGGCTACACCTTC
CASTKIGGPNYGYTF
>-|TRBJ1-1|TRBV29-1|-
TGCAGCGTTGCTGGGGGCGTCTCCAACACTGAAGCTTTCTTT
CSVAGGVSNTEAFF
>-|TRBJ1-2|TRBV5-1|-
TGCGCCAGCAGCCCCCGGGACCGTAACTATGGCTACACCTTC
CASSPRDRNYGYTF
>-|TRBJ2-1|TRBV7-9|few
TGTGCCAGCAGCCCCGGGTACGATGAGCAGTTCTTC
CASSPGYDEQFF
>TRBD1|TRBJ1-3|TRBV9|-
TGTGCCAGCAGCGCTCAACAGGGGTCCTCTGGAAACACCATATATTTT
CASSAQQGSSGNTIYF
>-|TRBJ1-2|TRBV6-5|-
TGTGCCAGCAGTTACGGGGTAAAAGGTCCCTATGGCTACACCTTC
CASSYGVKGPYGYTF
>-|TRBJ1-5|TRBV4-1|few
TGCGCCAGCAGCCAAGGGAGCAGCAATCAGCCCCAGCATTTT
CASSQGSSNQPQHF
>-|TRBJ2-5|TRBV30|-
TGTGCCTGGCACCTGGGACTGCCTGGGGAGACCCAGTACTTC
CAWHLGLPGETQYF
>TRBD1|TRBJ1-5|TRBV18|once
TGTGCCAGCGCCCTGGACAGGGGCGATCAGCCCCAGCATTTT
CASALDRGDQPQHF
>-|TRBJ1-5|TRBV5-1|-
TGCGCCAGCAGCTTCGAGGACCCGACTAGGGAGCCCCAGCATTTT
CASSFEDPTREPQHF
>-|TRBJ2-1|TRBV4-2|-
TGTGCCAGCAGCCAAGATCAGGCCTACAATGAGCAGTTCTTC
CASSQDQAYNEQFF
>TRBD2|TRBJ2-7|TRBV4-1|-
TGCGCCAGCAGCCCGTCAAGGTGGTGGGCGGGAGGCGACGAGCAGTACTTC
CASSPSRWWAGGDEQYF
>TRBD2|TRBJ2-7|TRBV5-4|few
TGTGCCAGCAGCTTGGCGTACGGGGGACTAGCGGGAGGGGAAGACGAGCAGTACTTC
CASSLAYGGLAGGEDEQYF
>-|TRBJ2-1|TRBV27|-
TGTGCCAGCAGTTTCCTGGCCATCCCTTCAAATGAGCAGTTCTTC
CASSFLAIPSNEQFF
>-|TRBJ1-1|TRBV7-2|-
TGTGCCAGCAGCTTAAATGGTCTTGAAGCTTTCTTT
CASSLNGLEAFF
>-|TRBJ1-2|TRBV30|-
TGTGCCTGGAGCGAGACAGTGAGTGGCTACACCTTC
CAWSETVSGYTF
>-|TRBJ2-7|TRBV13|-
TGTGCCAGCAGCGAGCCCGCTTCCTACGAGCAGTACTTC
CASSEPASYEQYF
>-|TRBJ2-3|TRBV5-1|-
TGCGCCAGCAGCCTCGGATCGGATACGCAGTATTTT
CASSLGSDTQYF
>TRBD1|TRBJ1-4|TRBV5-4|medium-sized
TGTGCCAGCAGCACACAGGGGGCAGTTGAAAAACTGTTTTTT
CASSTQGAVEKLFF
>-|TRBJ1-2|TRBV6-6|-
TGTGCCAGCAGTTTCCGGGACCCGGTGTCCTATGGCTACACCTTC
CASSFRDPVSYGYTF
>TRBD1|TRBJ1-1|TRBV6-5|-
TGTGCCAGCGGAGGGGGCCATGTGGTCACTGAAGCTTTCTTT
CASGGGHVVTEAFF
>-|TRBJ2-2|TRBV7-8|-
TGTGCCACCCAGGGTTATACCGGGGAGCTGTTTTTT
CATQGYTGELFF
>-|TRBJ2-7|TRBV9|-
TGTGCCAGCAACCCGACCGGGCAGGGCCCCTACGAGCAGTACTTC
CASNPTGQGPYEQYF
>-|TRBJ1-2|TRBV5-1|few
TGCGCCAGCAGCTTACGACTAGGGGGCTATGGCTACACCTTC
CASSLRLGGYGYTF
>TRBD2|TRBJ2-1|TRBV11-2|once
TGTGCCAGCAGCCCATCTAGCGGGATATACTACAATGAGCAGTTCTTC
CASSPSSGIYYNEQFF
>TRBD2|TRBJ2-2|TRBV7-8|-
TGTGCCAGCAGCTTGGGACTAGCGGGAGTCGGTGGCGGGGAGCTGTTTTTT
CASSLGLAGVGGGELFF
>-|TRBJ1-5|TRBV19|-
TGTGCCAGTAGTCCCCTAAGGGAGGGGAATAGCAATCAGCCCCAGCATTTT
CASSPLREGNSNQPQHF
>-|TRBJ1-3|TRBV19|-
TGTGCCAGTAGTCCCCGACAGCTCTCTGGAAACACCATATATTTT
CASSPRQLSGNTIYF
>TRBD2|TRBJ2-1|TRBV5-1|once
TGCGCCAGCAGCTTCGGGGACGGGAGGGCCTGGGACAATGAGCAGTTCTTC
CASSFGDGRAWDNEQFF
>-|TRBJ2-7|TRBV30|-
TGTGCCTGGAGGTCACTAGTTACAGGCCGGACCTACGAGCAGTACTTC
CAWRSLVTGRTYEQYF
>-|TRBJ1-1|TRBV27|-
TGTGCCAGCAGTCCCACAGGAGGTGAAGCTTTCTTT
CASSPTGGEAFF
>TRBD1|TRBJ1-6|TRBV19|-
TGTGCCAGTAGGTGGGACAGGCCGTATAATTCACCCCTCCACTTT
CASRWDRPYNSPLHF
>TRBD1|TRBJ2-7|TRBV5-6|-
TGTGCCAGCAGATTACAGGGGTACGAGCAGTACTTC
CASRLQGYEQYF
>-|TRBJ1-2|TRBV19|-
TGTGCCAGTAGTTCGGTCCGGGGTGGCTACACCTTC
CASSSVRGGYTF
>TRBD2|TRBJ2-5|TRBV19|-
TGTGCCAGTAGTATTGCCCTAGCGGGAGGGAGGGAGACCCAGTACTTC
CASSIALAGGRETQYF
>-|TRBJ2-7|TRBV4-3|few
TGCGCCAGCAGCCACCGGGTTAGAGACGAGCAGTACTTC
CASSHRVRDEQYF
>-|TRBJ1-2|TRBV11-2|-
TGTGCCAGCAGCTTAGTACAGGGCCCGTATGGCTACACCTTC
CASSLVQGPYGYTF
>-|TRBJ2-5|TRBV6-5|once
TGTGCCAGCAGTTACAGGGCTATGGGAGAGACCCAGTACTTC
CASSYRAMGETQYF
>-|TRBJ1-2|TRBV6-5|-
TGTGCCAGCAGTAGACCGGGACAATTAAACTATGGCTACACCTTC
CASSRPGQLNYGYTF
>TRBD2|TRBJ2-1|TRBV27|-
TGTGCCAGCAGACCGCCGGGACTAGCGGGAGCTACCTACAATGAGCAGTTCTTC
CASRPPGLAGATYNEQFF
>TRBD1|TRBJ2-7|TRBV7-8|once
TGTGCCAGCAGCCCACAGGGGGCCTATGAGCAGTACTTC
CASSPQGAYEQYF
>TRBD1|TRBJ2-5|TRBV7-9|-
TGTGCCATCTCTGACAGGGGCGAGACCCAGTACTTC
CAISDRGETQYF
>-|TRBJ2-1|TRBV4-3|-
TGCGCCAGCAGCCAAGATCCGGGCGCGGGACCGAGGGATGTCTCCTACAATGAGCAGTTCTTC
CASSQDPGAGPRDVSYNEQFF
>-|TRBJ1-1|TRBV7-6|once
TGTGCCAGCAGCTTAGAAGGGGTCCACACTGAAGCTTTCTTT
CASSLEGVHTEAFF
>-|TRBJ1-2|TRBV6-6|-
TGTGCCAGCAGAAACGGCGGCACAGGGAGCTATGGCTACACCTTC
CASRNGGTGSYGYTF
>-|TRBJ1-4|TRBV5-1|-
TGCGCCAGCAGTACATCCGGGGTGGGTAATGAAAAACTGTTTTTT
CASSTSGVGNEKLFF
>-|TRBJ2-7|TRBV4-2|few
TGTGCCAGCAGCCAAGTAAGTGACCGCAGCGAGCAGTACTTC
CASSQVSDRSEQYF